The sequence of this TCR beta chain was determined in a study of T-cell reconstitution after alpha-beta-depleted transplantation in children. Study observations and caveats: Where some patients showed high TCRbeta diversity at day 60, it came from recipient T cells and thymic progenitors that had survived. After transplant, at about two months, alpha-beta T cells were reportedly derived from several hundred expanded graft clones. Once a year had passed after transplant, T-cell counts and diversity came mostly from newly produced T cells.

In regard to this clonotype: Antigen unknown. A much larger clone lies one base from this, so it may be a read error.

This CDR3 comprises 15 residues. Germline CDR1 reads KGHSH; CDR2 reads LQKENI. Trimming removed 1 base from V and 5 bases from J, with 14 bases in between. It was with unique molecular identifiers that the TCRbeta library was prepared. TCRdb recomputed calls from the PCR reads with MiXCR, one row per CDR3 protein. The sample lists under 70,000 distinct CDR3 sequences, under 13% occurring once. The chain has TRBV18 and TRBJ1-1; a weak D match, TRBD1 (5 bases). The receptor's source is a boy younger than 18 with acute myeloid leukemia, due to receive a stem cell transplant. The sample consisted of PBMCs, taken before TCRalphabeta/CD19-depleted stem cell transplant. CDR3 nucleotide sequence: TGTGCCAGCTCACCACAACAGGTCGGCGGGACTGAAGCTTTCTTT. It codes for CASSPQQVGGTEAFF.